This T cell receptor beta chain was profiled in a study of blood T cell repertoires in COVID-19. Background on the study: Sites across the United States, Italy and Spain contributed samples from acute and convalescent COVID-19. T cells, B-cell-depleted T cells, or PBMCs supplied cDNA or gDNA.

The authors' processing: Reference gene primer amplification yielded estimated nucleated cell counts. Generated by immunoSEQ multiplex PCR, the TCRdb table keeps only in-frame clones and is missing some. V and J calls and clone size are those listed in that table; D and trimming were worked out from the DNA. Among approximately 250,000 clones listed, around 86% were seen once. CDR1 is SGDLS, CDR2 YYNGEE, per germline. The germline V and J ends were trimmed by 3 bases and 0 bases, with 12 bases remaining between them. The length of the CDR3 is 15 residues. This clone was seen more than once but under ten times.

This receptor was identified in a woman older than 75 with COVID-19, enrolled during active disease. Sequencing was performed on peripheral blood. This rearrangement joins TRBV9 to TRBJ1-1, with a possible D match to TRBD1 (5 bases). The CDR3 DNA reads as TGTGCCAGCAGCGCCGCGCGGGGCATGAACACTGAAGCTTTCTTT. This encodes CASSAARGMNTEAFF.